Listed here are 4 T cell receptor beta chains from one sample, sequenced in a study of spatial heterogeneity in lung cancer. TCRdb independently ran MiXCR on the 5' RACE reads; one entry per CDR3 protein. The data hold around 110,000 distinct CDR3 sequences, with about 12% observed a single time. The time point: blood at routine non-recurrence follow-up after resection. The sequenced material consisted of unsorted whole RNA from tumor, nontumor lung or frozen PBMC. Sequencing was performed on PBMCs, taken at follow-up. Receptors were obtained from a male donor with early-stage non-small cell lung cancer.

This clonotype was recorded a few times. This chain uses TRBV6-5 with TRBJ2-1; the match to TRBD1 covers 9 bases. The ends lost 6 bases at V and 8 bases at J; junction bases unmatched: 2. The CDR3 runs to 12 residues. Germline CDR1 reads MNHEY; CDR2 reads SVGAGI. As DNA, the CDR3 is TGTGCCAGCAGGGGACAGGGAGATGAGCAGTTCTTC. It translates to CASRGQGDEQFF.

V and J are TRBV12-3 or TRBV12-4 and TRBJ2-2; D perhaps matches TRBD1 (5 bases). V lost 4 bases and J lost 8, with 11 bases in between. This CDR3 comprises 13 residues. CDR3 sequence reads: CASSSTRAGELFF. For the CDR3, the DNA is TGTGCCAGCAGTTCCACCAGGGCTGGGGAGCTGTTTTTT.

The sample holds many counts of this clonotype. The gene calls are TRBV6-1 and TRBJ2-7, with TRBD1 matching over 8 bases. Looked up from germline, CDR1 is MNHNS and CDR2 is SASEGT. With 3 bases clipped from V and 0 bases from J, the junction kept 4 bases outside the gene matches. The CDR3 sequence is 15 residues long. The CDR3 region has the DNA TGTGCCAGCAGTGATCCAGGGGGCGTCTCCTACGAGCAGTACTTC. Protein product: CASSDPGGVSYEQYF.

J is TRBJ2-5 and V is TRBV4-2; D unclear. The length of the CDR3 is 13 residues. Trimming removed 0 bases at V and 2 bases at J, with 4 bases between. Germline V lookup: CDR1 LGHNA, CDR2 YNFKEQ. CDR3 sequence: CASSQDPQETQYF. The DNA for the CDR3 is TGTGCCAGCAGCCAAGATCCACAAGAGACCCAGTACTTC.